A selection of T cell receptor beta chains follows, all from one sample in a study of PD-1 blockade in mismatch repair-deficient tumors. TCRdb's table, derived via immunoSEQ multiplex PCR, lists solely in-frame clones and lacks some. The sample contains about 22,000 clones, approximately 85% of which appear only once. This sample comprised peripheral blood, obtained 2 weeks after starting pembrolizumab. Receptors originate from an adult with mismatch repair-deficient cancer. The CDR3 runs from the conserved cysteine through the conserved F or W. Fields, in order: CDR3 length, D gene, V gene, clone size, J gene, CDR3 protein, CDR3 DNA. The D gene is left open where the match is weak. Size values are once, few and many counts, or a class for expanded clones, and some rows have none.

13	.	TRBV6-6	.	TRBJ2-5	CASTTIPQETQYF	TGTGCCAGCACTACTATACCTCAAGAGACCCAGTACTTC
15	TRBD2	TRBV7-8	.	TRBJ2-1	CASSELAGAYNEQFF	TGTGCCAGCAGCGAACTAGCGGGAGCGTACAATGAGCAGTTCTTC
15	TRBD1	TRBV5-1	.	TRBJ1-5	CASSLEGQGHQPQHF	TGCGCCAGCAGCTTGGAAGGACAGGGACATCAGCCCCAGCATTTT
13	.	TRBV21-1	few	TRBJ2-7	CASSKGRVHEQYF	TGTGCCAGCAGCAAAGGGAGGGTCCACGAGCAGTACTTC
14	.	TRBV19	once	TRBJ2-5	CASSMGGGKETQYF	TGTGCCAGTAGTATGGGGGGGGGCAAAGAGACCCAGTACTTC
13	.	TRBV10-1	.	TRBJ2-3	CASSPRTTDTQYF	TGCGCCAGCAGCCCCAGAACTACAGATACGCAGTATTTT
11	.	TRBV30	.	TRBJ1-2	CASTENYGYTF	TGTGCCAGCACAGAAAACTATGGCTACACCTTC
16	.	TRBV27	.	TRBJ2-1	CASSFSPASRYNEQFF	TGTGCCAGCAGTTTTAGTCCCGCTAGCAGGTACAATGAGCAGTTCTTC
17	TRBD2	TRBV4-2	.	TRBJ2-1	CASSQEGLDDYYNEQFF	TGTGCCAGCAGCCAAGAGGGACTAGACGATTACTACAATGAGCAGTTCTTC
15	.	TRBV11-3	.	TRBJ2-1	CASSSGSRVEGEQFF	TGTGCCAGCAGCTCCGGTAGTCGGGTAGAGGGTGAGCAGTTCTTC
15	.	TRBV13	.	TRBJ1-2	CASRVTGSGNYGYTF	TGTGCCAGCAGGGTTACAGGGAGTGGTAACTATGGCTACACCTTC
13	.	TRBV7-7	.	TRBJ2-5	CASSLGQQETQYF	TGTGCTAGCAGCTTAGGGCAGCAAGAGACCCAGTACTTC
17	.	TRBV30	.	TRBJ2-1	CAWSTRIIPFSYNEQFF	TGTGCCTGGAGTACACGCATAATACCATTCTCCTACAATGAGCAGTTCTTC
10	.	TRBV12-2	.	TRBJ2-7	CASRFYEQYF	TGTGCAAGTCGCTTCTACGAGCAGTACTTC
18	.	TRBV4-1	few	TRBJ2-6	CASSQAWDGASGANVLTF	TGCGCCAGCAGCCAAGCTTGGGACGGAGCTTCTGGGGCCAACGTCCTGACTTTC
15	.	TRBV10-3	once	TRBJ2-7	CAISDGPDSSYEQYF	TGTGCCATCAGTGATGGGCCCGACAGCTCCTACGAGCAGTACTTC
16	TRBD2	TRBV19	few	TRBJ2-6	CASSIQGGSGANVLTF	TGTGCCAGTAGTATCCAGGGCGGGAGTGGGGCCAACGTCCTGACTTTC
14	.	TRBV9	.	TRBJ2-2	CASSVGLPGGELFF	TGTGCCAGCAGCGTGGGACTTCCGGGCGGGGAGCTGTTTTTT
13	TRBD1	TRBV19	.	TRBJ2-2	CASSDRAGGELFF	TGTGCCAGTAGTGACAGGGCTGGCGGGGAGCTGTTTTTT
14	.	TRBV23-1	.	TRBJ2-1	CASSQSRTTNEQFF	TGCGCCAGCAGTCAATCCCGGACTACCAATGAGCAGTTCTTC
15	TRBD2	TRBV9	.	TRBJ2-1	CASSVGGRVYNEQFF	TGTGCCAGCAGCGTAGGAGGGAGGGTGTACAATGAGCAGTTCTTC
15	.	TRBV25-1	few	TRBJ1-1	CASSDEYRPSTEAFF	TGTGCCAGCAGTGATGAGTACAGGCCTAGCACTGAAGCTTTCTTT
13	.	TRBV29-1	.	TRBJ2-7	CSVGINGGYEQYF	TGCAGCGTCGGGATAAATGGAGGCTACGAGCAGTACTTC
15	TRBD2	TRBV27	.	TRBJ2-7	CASSLGGIHSYEQYF	TGTGCCAGCAGTTTGGGGGGGATTCACTCCTACGAGCAGTACTTC
14	.	TRBV11-2	.	TRBJ2-7	CASSPVGGLYEQYF	TGTGCCAGCAGCCCTGTAGGGGGGCTATACGAGCAGTACTTC
17	TRBD2	TRBV7-9	medium-sized	TRBJ2-3	CASSLGLGGGRADTQYF	TGTGCCAGCAGCTTAGGTCTCGGCGGGGGGCGGGCAGATACGCAGTATTTT
13	.	TRBV7-2	.	TRBJ1-5	CASSLERPQPQHF	TGTGCCAGCAGCTTAGAAAGACCTCAGCCCCAGCATTTT
13	.	TRBV19	.	TRBJ2-7	CASSITEAYEQYF	TGTGCCAGTAGTATAACAGAAGCCTACGAGCAGTACTTC
16	.	TRBV4-3	.	TRBJ2-3	CASRLTETFSTDTQYF	TGCGCCAGCAGACTAACAGAGACCTTTAGCACAGATACGCAGTATTTT